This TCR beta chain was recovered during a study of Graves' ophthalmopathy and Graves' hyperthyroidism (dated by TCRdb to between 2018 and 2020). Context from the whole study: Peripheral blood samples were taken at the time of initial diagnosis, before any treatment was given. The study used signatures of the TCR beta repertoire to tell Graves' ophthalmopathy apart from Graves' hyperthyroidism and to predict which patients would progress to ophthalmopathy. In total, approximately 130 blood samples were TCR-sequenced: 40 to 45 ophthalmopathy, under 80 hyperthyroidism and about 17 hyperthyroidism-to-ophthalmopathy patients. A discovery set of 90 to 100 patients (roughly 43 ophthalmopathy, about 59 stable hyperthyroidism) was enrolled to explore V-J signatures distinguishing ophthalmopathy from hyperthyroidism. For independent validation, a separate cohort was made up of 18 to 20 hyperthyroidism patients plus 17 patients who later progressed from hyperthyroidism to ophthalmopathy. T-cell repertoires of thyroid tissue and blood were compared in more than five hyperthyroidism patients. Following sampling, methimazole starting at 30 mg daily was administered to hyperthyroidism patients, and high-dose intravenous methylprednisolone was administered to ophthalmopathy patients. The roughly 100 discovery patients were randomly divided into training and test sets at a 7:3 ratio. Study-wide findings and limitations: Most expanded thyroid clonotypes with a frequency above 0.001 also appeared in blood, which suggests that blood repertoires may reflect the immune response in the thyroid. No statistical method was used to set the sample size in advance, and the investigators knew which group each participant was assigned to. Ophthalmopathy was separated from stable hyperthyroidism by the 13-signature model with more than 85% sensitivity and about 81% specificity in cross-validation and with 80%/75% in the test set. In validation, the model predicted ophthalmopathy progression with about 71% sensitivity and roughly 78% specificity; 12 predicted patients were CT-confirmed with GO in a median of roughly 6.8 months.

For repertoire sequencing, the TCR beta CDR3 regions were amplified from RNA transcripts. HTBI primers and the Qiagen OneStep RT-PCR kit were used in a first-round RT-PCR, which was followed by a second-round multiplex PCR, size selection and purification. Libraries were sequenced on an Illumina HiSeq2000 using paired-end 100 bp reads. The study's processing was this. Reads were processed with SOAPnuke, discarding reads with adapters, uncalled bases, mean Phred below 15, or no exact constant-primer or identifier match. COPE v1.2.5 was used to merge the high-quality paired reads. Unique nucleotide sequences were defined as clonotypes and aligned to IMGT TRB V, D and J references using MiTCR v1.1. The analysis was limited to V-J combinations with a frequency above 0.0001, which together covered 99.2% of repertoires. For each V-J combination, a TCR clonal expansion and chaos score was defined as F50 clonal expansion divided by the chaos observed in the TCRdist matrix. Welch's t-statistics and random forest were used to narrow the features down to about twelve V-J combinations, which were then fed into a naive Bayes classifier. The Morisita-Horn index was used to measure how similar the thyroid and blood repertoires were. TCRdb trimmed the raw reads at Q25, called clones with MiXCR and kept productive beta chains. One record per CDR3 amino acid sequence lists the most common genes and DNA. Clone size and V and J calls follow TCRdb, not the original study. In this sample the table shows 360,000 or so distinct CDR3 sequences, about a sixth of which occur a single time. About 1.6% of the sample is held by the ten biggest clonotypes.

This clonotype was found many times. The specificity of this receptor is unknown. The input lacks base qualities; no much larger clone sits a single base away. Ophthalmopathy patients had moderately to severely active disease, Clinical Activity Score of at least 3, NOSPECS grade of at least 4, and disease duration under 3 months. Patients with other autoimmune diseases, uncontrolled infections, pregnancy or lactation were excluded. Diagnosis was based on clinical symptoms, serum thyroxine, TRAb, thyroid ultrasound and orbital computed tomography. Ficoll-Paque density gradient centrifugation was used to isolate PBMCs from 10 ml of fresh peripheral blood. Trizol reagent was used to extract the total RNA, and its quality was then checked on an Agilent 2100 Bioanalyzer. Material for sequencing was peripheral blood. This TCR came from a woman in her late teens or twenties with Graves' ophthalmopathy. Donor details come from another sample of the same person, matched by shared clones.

The bases read TGTGCCAGCAGCTCACGGGCTTCGTACCAAGAGACCCAGTACTTC. Its translation reads: CASSSRASYQETQYF. The V and J segments used are TRBV7-2 and TRBJ2-5; the D gene is not confidently resolved. Its CDR3 holds 15 amino acids, cysteine through phenylalanine. The only DNA kept is the CDR3, 45 bases in frame from the first base. V was cut back by 4 bases and J by 0 bases, leaving a gap of 12 bases between them. From the germline V gene, CDR1 is SGHTA and CDR2 is FQGNSA.